Below, 16 T cell receptor beta chains from the same sample are listed, as sequenced in a study of blood T cell repertoires in COVID-19 (dated by TCRdb to 2018 to 2021). Libraries were built with the immunoSEQ multiplex PCR assay. TCRdb's version of the immuneACCESS table is confined to in-frame rearrangements and falls short of the full clone set. An unresolved V gene accounts for under half of the shortfall where checked; the remainder is of unknown origin. Here the sample has tens of thousands of clones; roughly 86% occur a single time. Of the sample, over 6.5% is held by the ten largest clones. Material: peripheral blood. These receptors came from a man aged 60-69 years with active COVID-19.

The V call is TRBV21-1, the J call TRBJ2-2; the table calls TRBD1, which could not be checked here. TRBV21-1 is shown as a pseudogene. The CDR3 totals 15 residues. The CDR3 DNA reads TGTGCCAGCAGCCAAGGACAGGGGGAGGCCGGGGAGCTGTTTTTT. It codes for CASSQGQGEAGELFF.

Only one count was recorded for this clone. The chain couples TRBV9 to TRBJ2-5, with TRBD2 as a possible D gene (5 bases). This CDR3 region has 16 residues. The V gene's germline CDR1 is SGDLS and CDR2 YYNGEE. Trimming stripped 0 bases from V and 2 bases from J, with 14 bases between. CDR3 protein: CASSVAALAPQETQYF. CDR3 in DNA: TGTGCCAGCAGCGTAGCTGCCCTAGCCCCGCAAGAGACCCAGTACTTC. The variable domain in full, with the rest retrieved from reference TRBV9 and TRBJ2-5, is DSGVTQTPKHLITATGQRVTLRCSPRSGDLSVYWYQQSLDQGLQFLIQYYNGEERAKGNILERFSAQQFPDLHSELNLSSLELGDSALYFCASSVAALAPQETQYFGPGTRLLVL.

This clone was counted once. This chain joins TRBV10-3 and TRBJ2-3, with TRBD2 matching over 12 bases. Germline lookup yields CDR1 ENHRY and CDR2 SYGVKD. V shed 4 bases, J shed 4 bases, and the junction held 6 bases outside the gene matches. The CDR3 contains 16 residues. Written as DNA, the CDR3 is TGTGCCATCAGTGGAAGGACTAGCGGGACGTCAGATACGCAGTATTTT. Its protein product is CAISGRTSGTSDTQYF.

V and J are TRBV5-1 and TRBJ2-1, with 10 bases identical to TRBD1. Trimming cost V 0 bases and J 1 base; bases outside gene matches: 1. The length of the CDR3 is 16 residues. Germline CDR1 reads SGHRS; CDR2 reads YFSETQ. CDR3 sequence reads: CASSLEGQGSYNEQFF. The CDR3 nucleotides read TGCGCCAGCAGCTTGGAGGGACAGGGGTCCTACAATGAGCAGTTCTTC.

The V gene is TRBV14, the J gene TRBJ1-1; the D gene is possibly TRBD1 (6 bases). Germline CDR1 reads SGHDN; CDR2 reads FVKESK. The CDR3 runs 13 residues. V gave up 3 bases and J gave up 2 bases, with 7 bases separating them. CDR3 in DNA: TGTGCCAGCAGCCAGGGACAAAACACTGAAGCTTTCTTT. Its protein is CASSQGQNTEAFF.

In DNA form, the CDR3 reads TGTGCCAGCAGCTTAGAGGGGACAGATACGCAGTATTTT. Its protein is CASSLEGTDTQYF. V usage is TRBV7-8 and J usage is TRBJ2-3; a possible D gene is TRBD1 (5 bases). There are 13 residues in the CDR3. Germline V gene sequence: CDR1 SGHVS, CDR2 FQNEAQ. The germline V and J ends were trimmed by 1 base and 3 bases, with 5 bases remaining between them.

The J gene is TRBJ2-7, the V gene TRBV11-2, with TRBD1 identical over 8 bases. The CDR3 contains 15 residues. V was clipped by 6 bases and J by 4 bases; unmatched bases: 11. CDR1 is SGHAT, CDR2 FQNNGV, per germline. The CDR3 bases are TGTGCCAGCAGTCTAGGGGCAGGGGGCCAGTACGAGCAGTACTTC. It translates to CASSLGAGGQYEQYF.

In this sample, this clone turned up once. The rearrangement links TRBV18 to TRBJ2-2; TRBD1 might be the D (6 bases). This CDR3 has 15 amino acids. In germline, CDR1 is KGHSH, CDR2 LQKENI. Trimming cost V 6 bases and J 0 bases, with 11 bases left between them. CDR3 DNA sequence: TGTGCCAGCTCGCCGGGACAAGCGAACACCGGGGAGCTGTTTTTT. Translated: CASSPGQANTGELFF.

This chain connects TRBV3-1 (or the pseudogene TRBV3-2) to TRBJ2-1, with D perhaps matching TRBD2 (6 bases). The CDR3 has 14 amino acids. The V and J ends lost 1 base and 10 bases respectively, with 14 bases between them. The germline V gene encodes CDR1 LGHDT and CDR2 YNNKEL (reference sequence). CDR3: CASSQGGREWEQFF. The CDR3 nucleotides are TGTGCCAGCAGCCAAGGGGGACGGGAGTGGGAGCAGTTCTTC.

This chain connects TRBV11-2 to TRBJ2-7; TRBD1 matches 11 bases. V lost 1 base, J lost 5 bases, and 7 bases stayed unmatched. This CDR3 has 16 amino acids. The V gene's germline CDR1 is SGHAT and CDR2 FQNNGV. CDR3 residues: CASSLVGTGGPHEQYF. CDR3 nucleotides: TGTGCCAGCAGCTTAGTCGGGACAGGGGGACCCCACGAGCAGTACTTC.

The CDR3, as DNA: TGTGCCAGCAGCCAAGGGACGGTCAGGGCCGAAGGCTACACCTTC. Translation gives CASSQGTVRAEGYTF. V is TRBV3-1 (or the pseudogene TRBV3-2) and J is TRBJ1-2, with TRBD1 as a possible D gene (5 bases). The CDR3 consists of 15 residues. Per the germline V gene, CDR1 is LGHDT and CDR2 is YNNKEL (reference sequence). V was pared by 1 base and J by 8 bases, with 17 bases between.

This chain connects TRBV2 to TRBJ2-7; 9 nucleotides line up with TRBD1. CDR1 and CDR2 from the germline V gene are SNHLY and FYNNEI. Germline trimming cut 0 bases from V and 4 bases from J; bases unmatched to any gene: 4. This CDR3 contains 15 residues. DNA for the CDR3: TGTGCCAGCAGTGAAGCACAGGGGGCGATTTACGAGCAGTACTTC. This gives the protein CASSEAQGAIYEQYF.

The rearrangement links TRBV27 to TRBJ2-2; 7 bases fit TRBD1. V dropped 5 bases and J dropped 9; count of bases not matched to a gene: 6. The V gene's germline CDR1 is MNHEY and CDR2 SMNVEV (reference sequence). This CDR3 contains 13 residues. The DNA for the CDR3 is TGTGCCAGCAGTCCTGACAGGGATAGGGAGCTGTTTTTT. Residues: CASSPDRDRELFF.

The J gene is TRBJ1-4, the V gene TRBV21-1; TRBD1 reflects the table's D call only, with no check against the DNA. TRBV21-1 constitutes a pseudogene. The CDR3 sequence is 14 residues long. The CDR3 nucleotides are TGTGCCAGCATCGAGGACAGGGAGGATGAAAAACTGTTTTTT. This sequence encodes CASIEDREDEKLFF.

This rearrangement joins TRBV28 to TRBJ1-3, with a tentative D call TRBD1 (5 bases). The CDR3 has 15 residues. Germline values: CDR1 MDHEN, CDR2 SYDVKM. V gave up 6 bases and J gave up 0 bases, with 12 bases separating them. This CDR3 is CASSPRQPSGNTIYF. The CDR3, as DNA: TGTGCCAGCAGCCCTAGACAGCCCTCTGGAAACACCATATATTTT.

The rearrangement links TRBV19 to TRBJ2-3; 8 bases line up with TRBD1. The germline CDR1 and CDR2 sequences are LNHDA and SQIVND (reference sequence). The CDR3 runs to 13 residues. The trim removed 8 bases at V and 2 bases at J, leaving 3 bases unmatched. CDR3: CASRQGNTDTQYF. CDR3 sequence (DNA): TGTGCCAGTCGACAGGGGAACACAGATACGCAGTATTTT.